The present T cell receptor (beta chain) was sequenced within a study of cytomegalovirus exposure and HLA in healthy donors. This PCR relied on a set of 60 Vbeta primers and 13 Jbeta primers. Sequencing was performed with immunoSEQ multiplex PCR; in TCRdb, only in-frame clones are kept and a portion is missing. The sample includes 150,000 to 200,000 clones, roughly 79% of them seen just once. From germline, CDR1 is LNHNV and CDR2 YYDKDF (reference sequence). The CDR3 covers 16 residues. V shed 5 bases and J 4 bases; nucleotides not matched to a gene: 11. This TCR was recovered from a woman aged 30 to 39 in good health and CMV-seropositive. This chain connects TRBV15 to TRBJ2-3, with 8 bases aligning to TRBD2. Sequencing was carried out using PBMCs. CDR3: CATSLPGAGGPDTQYF. The CDR3, as DNA: TGTGCCACCAGCCTTCCTGGGGCGGGAGGACCAGATACGCAGTATTTT. The entire variable domain, with the rest obtained from reference TRBV15 and TRBJ2-3, is as follows: DAMVIQNPRYQVTQFGKPVTLSCSQTLNHNVMYWYQQKSSQAPKLLFHYYDKDFNNEADTPDNFQSRRPNTSFCFLDIRSPGLGDTAMYLCATSLPGAGGPDTQYFGPGTRLTVL.